Each of the 10 T cell receptor beta chains below was sequenced from the same sample in a study of response to subunit inactivated influenza vaccine. In TCRdb, the RT-PCR reads were re-called with MiXCR into one record per CDR3 protein. The sample holds roughly 670,000 distinct CDR3 sequences; 12% to 15% are singletons and the top ten take about 7.6%. Sample: PBMCs from blood, taken approximately 15 days before vaccination. These receptor sequences come from a man in his fifties or sixties who received an inactivated influenza vaccine.

The J gene is TRBJ1-1, the V gene TRBV12-3 or TRBV12-4, with D maybe TRBD1 (5 bases). CDR3 length equals 13 residues. Deletions cut 3 bases from V and 7 bases from J, with 12 bases between. The CDR3 sequence is CASSFGGGDEAFF. CDR3 in DNA: TGTGCCAGCAGTTTTGGGGGGGGTGATGAAGCTTTCTTT.

V and J are TRBV20-1 and TRBJ2-7; 8 nucleotides agree with TRBD2. Per germline, CDR1 DFQATT and CDR2 SNEGSKA (reference sequence). The CDR3 runs to 15 residues. V dropped 2 bases and J dropped 3; count of bases not matched to a gene: 9. The CDR3 sequence is CSARFAGGTYYEQYF. The CDR3, as DNA: TGCAGTGCTAGATTTGCGGGAGGCACGTACTACGAGCAGTACTTC.

This clonotype has more than one count but fewer than ten. The chain recombines TRBV14 with TRBJ2-5, with a tentative D call TRBD2 (5 bases). Trimming shortened V by 1 base and J by 5 bases, and 14 bases separated the two germline ends. The CDR3 covers 15 residues. Per germline, CDR1 SGHDN and CDR2 FVKESK. CDR3 residues: CASSQALGPGETQYF. The CDR3 DNA sequence: TGTGCCAGCAGCCAAGCGCTAGGGCCGGGGGAGACCCAGTACTTC.

The chain recombines TRBV19 with TRBJ1-4; TRBD1 agrees at 8 bases. CDR3 length: 15 amino acids. From germline, CDR1 is LNHDA and CDR2 SQIVND (reference sequence). The junction had 10 bases not matched to a gene; V was cut back by 5 bases and J by 8 bases. This CDR3 is CASSLPTGAGEKLFF. The CDR3 region has the DNA TGTGCCAGTAGTCTCCCGACAGGGGCGGGAGAAAAACTGTTTTTT.

The chain employs TRBV5-1 and TRBJ1-2; possible D gene TRBD1, 6 bases. The V gene's germline CDR1 is SGHRS and CDR2 YFSETQ. The CDR3 is 15 amino acids. V was pared by 0 bases and J by 4 bases, with 13 bases between. CDR3 DNA sequence: TGCGCCAGCAGCTTGGATGCAGGGGAGGGCTATGGCTACACCTTC. It specifies CASSLDAGEGYGYTF.

The genes are TRBV12-3 or TRBV12-4 and TRBJ1-1; 8 bases line up with TRBD1. The V segment lost 5 bases and the J segment 3 bases; nucleotides outside the gene matches: 2. This CDR3 spans 13 amino acids. The CDR3 reads CASSTGGYTEAFF. CDR3 nucleotide sequence: TGTGCCAGCAGTACAGGGGGGTACACTGAAGCTTTCTTT.

V is TRBV5-5 and J is TRBJ2-7, with D tentatively TRBD1 (5 bases). There are 15 residues in the CDR3. Germline CDR1 is SGHKS and CDR2 is YYEKEE (reference sequence). Trimming pared 4 bases from V and 6 bases from J, leaving 20 bases between. CDR3 region: CASSASQGMFREQYF. The CDR3 DNA reads TGTGCCAGCAGCGCTTCCCAGGGCATGTTCCGCGAGCAGTACTTC.

The chain employs TRBV7-2 and TRBJ2-7; D gene ambiguous. The CDR3 is 15 amino acids. Per germline, CDR1 SGHTA and CDR2 FQGNSA. Trimming took 5 bases from V and 0 from J, leaving 14 bases between them. The DNA of the CDR3 is TGTGCCAGCAGCCCCCCCGGGCGGCCCTCCTACGAGCAGTACTTC. It specifies CASSPPGRPSYEQYF.

The chain links TRBV28 to TRBJ2-7; TRBD1 agrees at 7 bases. J lost 9 bases, V lost 6 bases, and 14 bases had no gene match. Germline CDR1 and CDR2: MDHEN and SYDVKM. The CDR3 is 14 amino acids. The CDR3 nucleotides read TGTGCCAGCAGCAGACAGGGAAATGTAGTCGGGCAGTACTTC. Translated, it gives CASSRQGNVVGQYF.

V gene TRBV5-6 combines with J gene TRBJ1-2; 11 bases are shared with TRBD1. V lost 5 bases and J lost 7; bases outside the gene matches: 10. This CDR3 region has 15 residues. The germline gives CDR1 SGHDT, CDR2 YYEEEE. The CDR3 bases are TGTGCCAGCAGTTGGGGGACAGGGGGATCCCGTGGCTACACCTTC. It translates to CASSWGTGGSRGYTF.